Following are 27 T cell receptor beta chains from one sample sequenced in a study of T cells after posttransplantation cyclophosphamide (dated by TCRdb to the mid-2010s). The library was built by means of the immunoSEQ multiplex PCR assay. What TCRdb holds here is the immuneACCESS table cut down to in-frame rearrangements. Part of the clones is not present; checked against another copy, under half of the missing clones reflect an unresolved V gene, and the others are unexplained. For this sample there are fewer than 55,000 clones; roughly 94% appear just once. 2.9% of the sample is in the top ten clones. The sample taken for sequencing was PBMCs. Receptors originate from a woman aged 25-40 years in good health and a related stem cell transplant donor.

The chain links TRBV10-3 to TRBJ2-5, with 9 bases lining up with TRBD1. Germline V CDR1 and CDR2: ENHRY, SYGVKD. With V trimmed by 5 bases and J by 5 bases, 6 bases remained unmatched. The CDR3 has 14 amino acids. DNA for the CDR3: TGTGCCATCAGTCCGACAGGGGGGGGTGAGACCCAGTACTTC. Its translation is CAISPTGGGETQYF.

The chain couples TRBV6-1 to TRBJ1-5; D is possibly TRBD1 (6 bases). CDR1 and CDR2 (germline): MNHNS, SASEGT. The V and J ends lost 6 bases and 2 bases respectively, with 11 bases between them. The CDR3 loop spans 14 amino acids. CDR3 coding DNA: TGTGCCAGCAGGCGACAGGACCGCAATCAGCCCCAGCATTTT. Translating gives CASRRQDRNQPQHF.

The genes are TRBV7-9 and TRBJ2-7; possible D gene TRBD1, 5 bases. V dropped 2 bases and J dropped 1 base, with 12 bases sitting between them. The CDR3 has 15 residues. Germline values: CDR1 SEHNR, CDR2 FQNEAQ (reference sequence). The CDR3: CASSLHDSRSYEQYF. As DNA, the CDR3 is TGTGCCAGCAGCTTACACGACAGTCGATCCTACGAGCAGTACTTC.

V usage is TRBV28 and J usage is TRBJ2-3; D gene ambiguous. V lost 3 bases, J lost 7 bases, and 11 bases lay in between. The CDR3 totals 13 residues. Germline loops: CDR1 MDHEN, CDR2 SYDVKM. CDR3 nucleotide sequence: TGTGCCAGCAGTTTCGAGTCTCTCCATACGCAGTATTTT. Translated: CASSFESLHTQYF. The complete variable domain, with remaining parts taken from reference TRBV28 and TRBJ2-3, reads DVKVTQSSRYLVKRTGEKVFLECVQDMDHENMFWYRQDPGLGLRLIYFSYDVKMKEKGDIPEGYSVSREKKERFSLILESASTNQTSMYLCASSFESLHTQYFGPGTRLTVL.

The chain combines TRBV28 with TRBJ1-2, with 8 bases identical to TRBD1. The CDR3 extends over 11 amino acids. The germline V gene has CDR1 MDHEN and CDR2 SYDVKM. V shed 7 bases, J shed 7 bases, and the junction held 2 bases outside the gene matches. CDR3 DNA: TGTGCCAGCATGACAGGGGCTGGCTACACCTTC. Its translation is CASMTGAGYTF.

The rearrangement uses TRBV5-1 and TRBJ2-5, with no clear D. Per the germline V gene, CDR1 is SGHRS and CDR2 is YFSETQ. V was cut by 6 bases and J by 2 bases, with 17 bases left in between. The CDR3 has 15 amino acids. The CDR3 nucleotides read TGCGCCAGCACCGCCGCCCCGTCAGGACAAGAGACCCAGTACTTC. Encoded protein: CASTAAPSGQETQYF.

The V call is TRBV6-5, the J call TRBJ2-7; perhaps TRBD2 as D (6 bases). There are 12 residues in the CDR3. Per germline, CDR1 MNHEY and CDR2 SVGAGI. The V gene lost 8 bases and the J gene lost 4 bases, with 12 bases spanning the gap. This CDR3 reads CASFGGSYEQYF. The CDR3 DNA reads as TGTGCCAGCTTCGGGGGATCGTACGAGCAGTACTTC.

The chain couples TRBV10-3 to TRBJ1-1; unclear D gene. The germline V gene encodes CDR1 ENHRY and CDR2 SYGVKD. The ends were cut back, 2 bases at V and 0 bases at J, with 4 bases in the middle. CDR3 size: 13 residues. The DNA for the CDR3 is TGTGCCATCAGTGAGCCAGTGAACACTGAAGCTTTCTTT. Protein sequence: CAISEPVNTEAFF.

The CDR3 nucleotides read TGTGCCAGTAGAAACCAGGCACCCCCGAGCTCCTATAATTCACCCCTCCACTTT. Its translation is CASRNQAPPSSYNSPLHF. The chain employs TRBV19 and TRBJ1-6; D gene unclear. The CDR3 is made up of 18 amino acids. With 6 bases removed from V and 0 bases from J, the gap between germline ends came to 18 bases. Germline V gene lookup returns CDR1 LNHDA and CDR2 SQIVND (reference sequence).

This chain joins TRBV28 and TRBJ1-1, with unresolved D. CDR1 MDHEN and CDR2 SYDVKM come from the germline V gene. CDR3 length: 14 amino acids. The ends were cut back, 3 bases at V and 2 bases at J, with 10 bases in the middle. CDR3 bases: TGTGCCAGCAGTTTTAGTAGGAGCAACACTGAAGCTTTCTTT. Its translation: CASSFSRSNTEAFF.

The chain carries TRBV11-2 and TRBJ1-1; TRBD1 aligns across 9 bases. The CDR3 is 14 amino acids. Unmatched junction bases numbered 5, after V lost 6 bases and J lost 3 bases. Germline lookup yields CDR1 SGHAT and CDR2 FQNNGV. The CDR3 here is CASSFTGGYTEAFF. DNA for the CDR3: TGTGCCAGCAGTTTTACAGGGGGCTACACTGAAGCTTTCTTT.

The CDR3, as DNA: TGTGCCATCAGTGAAGGACAGGGATATGGCTACACCTTC. Translating it yields CAISEGQGYGYTF. V is TRBV10-3 and J is TRBJ1-2, with TRBD1 identical over 8 bases. The CDR3 contains 13 residues. From germline, CDR1 is ENHRY and CDR2 SYGVKD. Trimming removed 3 bases from V and 5 bases from J; junction bases left unmatched: 2.

The chain joins TRBV6-4 to TRBJ1-2, with D unresolved. The V end was cut by 2 bases, the J end by 0 bases, with 13 bases between. The CDR3 sequence is 16 residues long. Germline lookup yields CDR1 MRHNA and CDR2 SNTAGT. The CDR3 region is CASSDLPAGSNYGYTF. The DNA for the CDR3 is TGTGCCAGCAGTGACCTACCCGCCGGTTCTAACTATGGCTACACCTTC.

The chain links TRBV7-9 to TRBJ1-1; D call uncertain. This CDR3 region has 14 residues. Germline V gene data show CDR1 as SEHNR and CDR2 as FQNEAQ (reference sequence). V was trimmed by 2 bases and J by 0 bases, leaving 7 bases between them. The CDR3 protein is CASSLPRVNTEAFF. The CDR3 DNA is TGTGCCAGCAGCTTACCCCGAGTGAACACTGAAGCTTTCTTT.

This clone was detected once. The chain employs TRBV5-6 and TRBJ1-2; 7 bases fit TRBD1. J gave up 6 bases and V 2 bases, and 10 bases lay outside the gene matches. CDR3 length: 15 residues. The germline V gene encodes CDR1 SGHDT and CDR2 YYEEEE. The CDR3 sequence: CASSLQPDRDNGYTF. The DNA of the CDR3 is TGTGCCAGCAGCTTACAGCCTGACAGGGATAATGGCTACACCTTC.

The J gene is TRBJ2-2, the V gene TRBV29-1, with 16 bases that match TRBD2. CDR1 and CDR2 (germline): SQVTM, ANQGSEA. This CDR3 comprises 16 residues. V was clipped by 6 bases and J by 4 bases; unmatched bases: 5. CDR3: CSVGLAGGLGTGELFF. DNA of the CDR3: TGCAGCGTGGGACTAGCGGGGGGGCTGGGCACCGGGGAGCTGTTTTTT.

The rearrangement joins TRBV7-9 to TRBJ2-7; unclear D gene. Germline CDR1 is SEHNR and CDR2 is FQNEAQ (reference sequence). The CDR3 runs 13 residues. Trimming removed 1 base from V and 3 bases from J, with 7 bases in between. The CDR3 protein is CASSLEIGYEQYF. CDR3 nucleotide sequence: TGTGCCAGCAGCTTAGAAATCGGCTACGAGCAGTACTTC. The variable domain in full, with the rest retrieved from reference TRBV7-9 and TRBJ2-7, is DTGVSQNPRHKITKRGQNVTFRCDPISEHNRLYWYRQTLGQGPEFLTYFQNEAQLEKSRLLSDRFSAERPKGSFSTLEIQRTEQGDSAMYLCASSLEIGYEQYFGPGTRLTVT.

V gene TRBV27 combines with J gene TRBJ2-3; 13 nucleotides match TRBD2. This CDR3 spans 18 amino acids. Germline CDR1 MNHEY, CDR2 SMNVEV (reference sequence). V dropped 2 bases and J dropped 0; count of bases not matched to a gene: 5. This CDR3 is CASSLGLAGATSTDTQYF. Here the CDR3 DNA reads TGTGCCAGCAGTTTAGGACTAGCGGGGGCCACTAGCACAGATACGCAGTATTTT.

The V call is TRBV7-8, the J call TRBJ2-3; 16 bases align to TRBD2. Trimming at V came to 3 bases and at J to 6 bases, leaving 9 bases not matched to a gene. The CDR3 extends over 18 amino acids. The germline CDR1 and CDR2 sequences are SGHVS and FQNEAQ. CDR3 residues: CASSFRPGTSGGADTQYF. DNA of the CDR3: TGTGCCAGCAGCTTCCGTCCCGGGACTAGCGGGGGGGCCGATACGCAGTATTTT.

The chain combines TRBV6-1 with TRBJ2-7; D gene ambiguous. The CDR3 spans 11 residues. CDR1 and CDR2 from the germline V gene are MNHNS and SASEGT. With 8 bases removed from V and 4 bases from J, the gap between germline ends came to 9 bases. CDR3 protein: CASRGAYEQYF. The CDR3 coding sequence is TGTGCCAGCCGTGGCGCTTACGAGCAGTACTTC.

V and J are TRBV5-6 and TRBJ1-2; 9 bases map to TRBD1. This CDR3 has 15 amino acids. Losses at the gene ends were 2 bases for V and 4 bases for J; bases not matched to a gene: 6. Germline V lookup: CDR1 SGHDT, CDR2 YYEEEE. In DNA, the CDR3 is TGTGCCAGCAGCTTTAACAGGGGGCTTAGCTATGGCTACACCTTC. Its protein product is CASSFNRGLSYGYTF.

The chain combines TRBV6-5 with TRBJ2-2; TRBD1 is a possible D gene (6 bases). Germline CDR1 and CDR2: MNHEY and SVGAGI. V dropped 7 bases and J dropped 6 bases, with 6 bases sitting between them. There are 11 residues in the CDR3. The CDR3 is CASKGAGELFF. In nucleotides, the CDR3 is TGTGCCAGCAAGGGGGCCGGGGAGCTGTTTTTT.

The chain links TRBV30 to TRBJ1-1; a possible D gene is TRBD1 (6 bases). CDR1 and CDR2 from the germline V gene are GTSNPN and SVGIG (reference sequence). This CDR3 spans 14 amino acids. The V end lost 0 bases, the J end lost 1 base, and 9 bases lay between the germline ends. The CDR3 DNA sequence: TGTGCCTGGAGTGTAGGGGGTACGAACACTGAAGCTTTCTTT. It is translated as CAWSVGGTNTEAFF. Full variable domain (rest looked up from reference TRBV30 and TRBJ1-1): SQTIHQWPATLVQPVGSPLSLECTVEGTSNPNLYWYRQAAGRGLQLLFYSVGIGQISSEVPQNLSASRPQDRQFILSSKKLLLSDSGFYLCAWSVGGTNTEAFFGQGTRLTVV.

The rearrangement links TRBV7-2 to TRBJ1-1; TRBD1 matches at 7 bases. The junction had 10 bases not matched to a gene; V was cut back by 4 bases and J by 2 bases. The CDR3 spans 16 residues. The germline gives CDR1 SGHTA, CDR2 FQGNSA. The CDR3 DNA sequence: TGTGCCAGCAGCTCCAGACAGGGTGGATTTAACACTGAAGCTTTCTTT. Translating gives CASSSRQGGFNTEAFF.

The chain links TRBV27 to TRBJ2-2; possibly TRBD1 for D (5 bases). Germline-derived CDR1 and CDR2 are MNHEY and SMNVEV (reference sequence). This CDR3 region has 15 residues. V gave up 3 bases and J gave up 7 bases, with 15 bases separating them. The DNA of the CDR3 is TGTGCCAGCAGTTTCGGGCAGGGTGTTGGCGGGGAGCTGTTTTTT. As protein: CASSFGQGVGGELFF.

The rearrangement joins TRBV15 to TRBJ2-1, with 15 bases identical to TRBD2. V shed 2 bases and J 13 bases; nucleotides not matched to a gene: 9. Germline V gives CDR1 LNHNV, CDR2 YYDKDF (reference sequence). This CDR3 comprises 16 residues. CDR3 DNA sequence: TGTGCCACCAGCAGACCGGGACTAGCGGGGGGTCTAAACCAGTTCTTC. This encodes CATSRPGLAGGLNQFF.

This sequence joins TRBV7-2 and TRBJ1-6; D not certain. The CDR3 totals 15 residues. V was cut by 2 bases and J by 7 bases, with 12 bases left in between. The germline V gene has CDR1 SGHTA and CDR2 FQGNSA. CDR3: CASSLIGSGNSPLHF. The CDR3 coding sequence is TGTGCCAGCAGCTTAATCGGGTCGGGAAATTCACCCCTCCACTTT.